This T cell receptor (beta chain) appears in the sequencing data of a study of T cell repertoires in cytomegalovirus infection. General study findings and limits: Clonotypes of TCR beta that were HLA-C-restricted and CMV-specific dominated the ex vivo response.

In TCRdb, the reads were re-called with MiXCR into one record per CDR3 protein. The profile shows about 920,000 distinct CDR3 sequences, roughly 30% of them singletons. This clonotype was recorded only once. Its antigen remains unidentified. Per germline, CDR1 KGHDR and CDR2 SFDVKD. The CDR3 runs to 14 residues. Trimming removed 4 bases at V and 5 bases at J, with 13 bases between. The chain joins TRBV24-1 to TRBJ1-2; D is unresolved. This sample comprised cultured CD8+ T cells from PBMCs, obtained from culture after CMV antigen stimulation. The clonotype was recovered from a human donor in good health (CMV status not recorded). Some clones in this sample may be carry-over from other donors' samples. This chain's CDR3 is CATSEQTASYGYTF. The DNA of the CDR3 is TGTGCCACCAGTGAGCAGACCGCAAGTTATGGCTACACCTTC.